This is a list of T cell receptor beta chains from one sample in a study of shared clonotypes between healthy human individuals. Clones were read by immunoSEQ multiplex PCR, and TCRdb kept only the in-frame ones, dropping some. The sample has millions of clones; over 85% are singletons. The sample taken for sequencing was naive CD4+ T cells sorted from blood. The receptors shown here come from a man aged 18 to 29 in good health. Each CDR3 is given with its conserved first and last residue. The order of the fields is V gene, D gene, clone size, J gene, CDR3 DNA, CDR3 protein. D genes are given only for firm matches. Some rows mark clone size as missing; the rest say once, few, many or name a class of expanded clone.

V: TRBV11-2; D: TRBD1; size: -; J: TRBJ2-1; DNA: TGTGCCAGCAGTCTTTCTTTTCGAGACAGGGTAAGGAATGAGCAGTTCTTC; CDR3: CASSLSFRDRVRNEQFF
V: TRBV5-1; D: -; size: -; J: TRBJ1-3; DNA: TGCGCCAGCAGCTCGGGACACCCGTTCTCTGGAAACACCATATATTTT; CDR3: CASSSGHPFSGNTIYF
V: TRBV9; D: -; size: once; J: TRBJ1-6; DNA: TGTGCCAGCAGCGTAGAACGGGGCTCCTATAATTCACCCCTCCACTTT; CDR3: CASSVERGSYNSPLHF
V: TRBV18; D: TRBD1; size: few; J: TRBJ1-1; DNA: TGTGCCAGCTCACCACCGATGACAGGGTCCACTGAAGCTTTCTTT; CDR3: CASSPPMTGSTEAFF
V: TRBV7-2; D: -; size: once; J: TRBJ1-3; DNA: TGTGCCAGCAGCCAGGTCTCCTCTGGAAACACCATATATTTT; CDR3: CASSQVSSGNTIYF
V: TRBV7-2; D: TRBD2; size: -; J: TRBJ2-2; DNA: TGTGCCAGCAGGATACGAGGGACTAGCGGAGGCACCGGGGAGCTGTTTTTT; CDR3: CASRIRGTSGGTGELFF
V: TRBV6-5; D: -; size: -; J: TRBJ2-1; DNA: TGTGCCAGCAGCCCCCGGACCATATACAATGAGCAGTTCTTC; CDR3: CASSPRTIYNEQFF
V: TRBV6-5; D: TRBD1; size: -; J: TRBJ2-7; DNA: TGTGCCAGCATTGGCGGGACAGGGGCCTACGAGCAGTACTTC; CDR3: CASIGGTGAYEQYF
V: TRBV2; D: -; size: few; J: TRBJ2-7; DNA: TGTGCCAGCAGTGAAAAGCGCGAGCAGTACTTC; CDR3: CASSEKREQYF
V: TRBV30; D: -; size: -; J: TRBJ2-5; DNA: TGTGCCTGGAATAGAGACGTAAGAGAAACCCAGTACTTC; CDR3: CAWNRDVRETQYF
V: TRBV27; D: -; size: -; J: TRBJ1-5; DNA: TGTGCCAGCAGCCCGCAGGGATCCCACGAGGGCAATCAGCCCCAGCATTTT; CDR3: CASSPQGSHEGNQPQHF
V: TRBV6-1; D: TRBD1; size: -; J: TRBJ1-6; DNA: TGTGCCAGTCAAGAGACAGGGTGTTCACCCCTCCACTTT; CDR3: CASQETGCSPLHF
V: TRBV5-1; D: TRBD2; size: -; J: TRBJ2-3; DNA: TGCGCCAGCAACCCGACTAGCGGTAGCACAGATACGCAGTATTTT; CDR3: CASNPTSGSTDTQYF
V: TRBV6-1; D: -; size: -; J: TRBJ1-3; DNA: TGTGCCAGCAGTGTGGGGGCACTAACAGGAAACACCATATATTTT; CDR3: CASSVGALTGNTIYF
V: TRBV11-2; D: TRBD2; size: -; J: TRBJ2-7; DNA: TGTGCCAGCAGCTTATCGGGACTAGCGACAAACGAGCAGTACTTC; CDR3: CASSLSGLATNEQYF
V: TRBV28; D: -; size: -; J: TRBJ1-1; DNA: TGTGCCAGCAGTTTAATGGGGAGGAACACTGAAGCTTTCTTT; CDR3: CASSLMGRNTEAFF